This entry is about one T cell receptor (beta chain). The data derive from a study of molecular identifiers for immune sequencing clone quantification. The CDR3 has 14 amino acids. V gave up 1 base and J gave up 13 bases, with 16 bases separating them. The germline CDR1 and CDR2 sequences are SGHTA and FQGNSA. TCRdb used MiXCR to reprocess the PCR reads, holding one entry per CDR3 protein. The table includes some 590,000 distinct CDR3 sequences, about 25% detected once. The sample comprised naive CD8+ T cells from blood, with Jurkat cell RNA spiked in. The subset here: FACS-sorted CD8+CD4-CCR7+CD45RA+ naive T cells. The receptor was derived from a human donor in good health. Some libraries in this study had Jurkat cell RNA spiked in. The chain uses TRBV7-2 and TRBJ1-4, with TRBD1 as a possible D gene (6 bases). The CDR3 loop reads CASSLVTQGVRLFF. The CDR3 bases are TGTGCCAGCAGCTTAGTGACACAGGGCGTAAGACTGTTTTTT.